The sequence of this T cell receptor (beta chain) was determined in a study of breast tumors, draining lymph nodes, adjacent tissues. TCRdb re-derived calls from the multiplex PCR reads in MiXCR, one entry per CDR3 protein. The sample includes more than 50,000 distinct CDR3 sequences, approximately 47% of them seen just once. The CDR3 loop spans 15 amino acids. V lost 0 bases and J lost 1, with 9 bases in between. Per the germline V gene, CDR1 is SGHTA and CDR2 is FQGTGA. This sequence was found in a female donor with breast cancer. Some clones in this sample may be carry-over from other donors' samples. The sample taken for sequencing was breast tumor tissue. V is TRBV7-3 and J is TRBJ1-1; D may be TRBD1 (5 bases). CDR3 sequence (DNA): TGTGCCAGCAGCTTAACGAGGGGAGGGAACACTGAAGCTTTCTTT. Protein sequence: CASSLTRGGNTEAFF. Full variable domain (outside the CDR3, taken from reference TRBV7-3 and TRBJ1-1): GAGVSQTPSNKVTEKGKYVELRCDPISGHTALYWYRQSLGQGPEFLIYFQGTGAADDSGLPNDRFFAVRPEGSVSTLKIQRTERGDSAVYLCASSLTRGGNTEAFFGQGTRLTVV.